Listed here are 9 T cell receptor beta chains from one sample, sequenced in a study of blood T cell repertoires in COVID-19. The assay was immunoSEQ multiplex PCR, and TCRdb's table has in-frame clones only and misses some. The sample has fewer than 300,000 clones, about 89% seen once; the top ten hold under 0.95%. The sequencing sample was made of peripheral blood. The receptors originated from a man younger than 45 with acute or convalescent COVID-19.

The V gene is TRBV5-1, the J gene TRBJ2-5; D remains ambiguous. Trimming shortened V by 0 bases and J by 5 bases, and 14 bases separated the two germline ends. CDR1 is SGHRS and CDR2 is YFSETQ in the germline V gene. This CDR3 region has 15 residues. The DNA for the CDR3 is TGCGCCAGCAGCTTGGCGGCGTCTAGTGATGAGACCCAGTACTTC. Translation: CASSLAASSDETQYF.

The J gene is TRBJ2-1, the V gene TRBV11-3, with 9 bases fitting TRBD1. The CDR3 is made up of 15 amino acids. The J segment lost 1 base and the V segment lost 5 bases, leaving 3 bases of the junction unmatched. From germline, CDR1 is SGHNT and CDR2 YENEEA. CDR3 amino acids: CASSKGQGSYNEQFF. The CDR3 nucleotides read TGTGCCAGCAGCAAAGGACAGGGGTCCTACAATGAGCAGTTCTTC.

This chain joins TRBV28 and TRBJ1-5; D not certain. This CDR3 has 13 amino acids. Germline V CDR1 and CDR2: MDHEN, SYDVKM. The V gene lost 5 bases and the J gene lost 6 bases, with 11 bases spanning the gap. The CDR3 loop is CASSAGIIQPQHF. DNA of the CDR3: TGTGCCAGCAGTGCGGGAATCATTCAGCCCCAGCATTTT. Complete variable domain (other parts from reference TRBV28 and TRBJ1-5): DVKVTQSSRYLVKRTGEKVFLECVQDMDHENMFWYRQDPGLGLRLIYFSYDVKMKEKGDIPEGYSVSREKKERFSLILESASTNQTSMYLCASSAGIIQPQHFGDGTRLSIL.

The chain recombines TRBV10-3 with TRBJ2-5, with D perhaps TRBD2 (5 bases). The germline gives CDR1 ENHRY, CDR2 SYGVKD. V shed 3 bases and J shed 4 bases, with 9 bases lying between them. CDR3 length equals 13 residues. CDR3 protein: CAISDRGTETQYF. CDR3 nucleotides: TGTGCCATCAGTGATCGGGGAACAGAGACCCAGTACTTC.

The chain links TRBV9 to TRBJ2-3, with 11 bases fitting TRBD2. Germline CDR1 SGDLS, CDR2 YYNGEE. The CDR3 contains 18 residues. With 5 bases clipped from V and 4 bases from J, the junction kept 15 bases outside the gene matches. DNA for the CDR3: TGTGCCAGCAGTCCTCCTCCTTTAGCGGGGGGGCAGTCAGATACGCAGTATTTT. Its translation is CASSPPPLAGGQSDTQYF.

CDR3 in amino acids: CASSRDRGPSGSGNTIYF. DNA for the CDR3: TGTGCCAGCAGCCGCGACAGGGGACCATCTGGTTCTGGAAACACCATATATTTT. This rearrangement joins TRBV7-9 to TRBJ1-3; 8 bases are a match to TRBD1. Trimming took 5 bases from V and 1 from J; bases not matched to a gene: 13. The CDR3 totals 18 residues. CDR1 and CDR2 (germline): SEHNR, FQNEAQ (reference sequence).

V gene TRBV11-3 combines with J gene TRBJ2-7, with a possible D match to TRBD2 (5 bases). In germline, CDR1 is SGHNT, CDR2 YENEEA. V lost 1 base to trimming and J lost 5 bases, with 12 bases between them. There are 14 residues in the CDR3. CDR3 loop: CASSLGLSGDEQYF. The CDR3 nucleotides read TGTGCCAGCAGCTTAGGGCTTTCCGGGGACGAGCAGTACTTC.

The CDR3 sequence is CASNQEGGRSSGNTIYF. CDR3 in DNA: TGTGCCAGCAACCAAGAGGGCGGACGGAGCTCTGGAAACACCATATATTTT. V usage is TRBV27 and J usage is TRBJ1-3; D gene uncertain. Trimming removed 7 bases from V and 0 bases from J, with 19 bases in between. The CDR3 length is 17 residues. Germline CDR1 reads MNHEY; CDR2 reads SMNVEV (reference sequence).

In DNA, the CDR3 is TGTGCCAGCAGCGGACAACTTCTGGGAGCTTTCTTT. Translation gives CASSGQLLGAFF. The chain recombines TRBV28 with TRBJ1-1; a weak D match, TRBD1 (5 bases). The CDR3 extends over 12 amino acids. Germline CDR1 is MDHEN and CDR2 is SYDVKM. V lost 6 bases and J 10 bases, leaving 15 bases between the germline ends.